A selection of T cell receptor beta chains follows, all from one sample in a study of cytomegalovirus exposure and HLA in healthy donors. Sequenced by immunoSEQ multiplex PCR; TCRdb stores in-frame clones only, minus some. The repertoire holds about 170,000 clones, with 75% to 90% as singletons. Source material: PBMCs. The receptors were sampled from a male donor in good health and CMV-seronegative. Both conserved end residues are part of each CDR3. A D gene is named only where the DNA matches it firmly.

D,V,J,DNA,CDR3
TRBD1,TRBV5-4,TRBJ1-1,TGTGCCAGCAGCTTCGGGGACAGGAACACTGAAGCTTTCTTT,CASSFGDRNTEAFF
NA,TRBV7-9,TRBJ2-5,TGTGCCAGCAGCTTCACCGGTAAAGAGACCCAGTACTTC,CASSFTGKETQYF
NA,TRBV2,TRBJ2-5,TGTGCCAGGAACAGGGTGGAGCGGGAGACCCAGTACTTC,CARNRVERETQYF
NA,TRBV19,TRBJ2-7,TGTGCCAGTAGCTGGGCCGGGACCCGGGGGATCTACGAGCAGTACTTC,CASSWAGTRGIYEQYF
TRBD1,TRBV29-1,TRBJ1-1,TGCAGCGCAGGACAGGGGGCGTACACTGAAGCTTTCTTT,CSAGQGAYTEAFF
TRBD1,TRBV4-1,TRBJ1-1,TGCGCCAGCAGCCGACAGGGGGACACTGAAGCTTTCTTT,CASSRQGDTEAFF
NA,TRBV15,TRBJ2-5,TGTGCCACCAGCAGAGATCTGCAGCAAGAGACCCAGTACTTC,CATSRDLQQETQYF
NA,TRBV7-6,TRBJ2-2,TGTGCCAGCAGCTCCAGCGGGAACACCGGGGAGCTGTTTTTT,CASSSSGNTGELFF
NA,TRBV5-1,TRBJ1-1,TGCGCCAGCAGCTTGATCTCGGGGAACACTGAAGCTTTCTTT,CASSLISGNTEAFF
NA,TRBV5-1,TRBJ1-1,TGCGCCAGCAGCTTAAGCGTGAACACTGAAGCTTTCTTT,CASSLSVNTEAFF
TRBD1,TRBV6-6,TRBJ1-1,TGTGCCAGCAGTGTCGACAGGGGGCACACTGAAGCTTTCTTT,CASSVDRGHTEAFF
TRBD1,TRBV27,TRBJ2-2,TGTGCCAGCGCGTACCTGACAGGGGCGACCGGGGAGCTGTTTTTT,CASAYLTGATGELFF
NA,TRBV29-1,TRBJ2-4,TGCAGCGCTGAGACAGTTAGCAAAAACATTCAGTACTTC,CSAETVSKNIQYF
NA,TRBV28,TRBJ2-7,TGTGCCAGCAGGCAGAACTACGAGCAGTACTTC,CASRQNYEQYF
NA,TRBV5-1,TRBJ1-3,TGCGCCAGCAGCTTGGCCCAGACAGGAACTGGAAACACCATATATTTT,CASSLAQTGTGNTIYF